Shown below are 19 T cell receptor beta chains from a single sample sequenced in a study of early T cells in non-severe SARS-CoV-2 infection. One entry per CDR3 protein, called by TCRdb with MiXCR from the 5' RACE reads. The sample holds tens of thousands of distinct CDR3 sequences, 8.5% to 10% seen once. Sequencing was performed on whole blood. These receptors were taken from an adult who was a healthcare worker with PCR-confirmed SARS-CoV-2 infection or an uninfected control (not recorded which).

The V and J genes are TRBV20-1 and TRBJ1-5, with 10 positions matching TRBD1. Germline CDR1 and CDR2: DFQATT and SNEGSKA (reference sequence). There are 16 residues in the CDR3. Trimming at V came to 1 base and at J to 4 bases, leaving 7 bases not matched to a gene. Here the CDR3 DNA reads TGCAGTGCTAGAGGGGGACAGGGGCTCCCTAATCAGCCCCAGCATTTT. It codes for CSARGGQGLPNQPQHF.

Only a few counts were recorded for this clonotype. The V call is TRBV19, the J call TRBJ2-1; D possibly matches TRBD1 or TRBD2 (5 bases each). This CDR3 contains 14 residues. From germline, CDR1 is LNHDA and CDR2 SQIVND (reference sequence). The germline V and J ends were trimmed by 3 bases and 10 bases, with 16 bases remaining between them. The CDR3 DNA sequence: TGTGCCAGTAGTATTGGGGGTCTCTTAAGGGAGCAGTTCTTC. Amino acids: CASSIGGLLREQFF.

The sample holds many counts of this clonotype. The gene calls are TRBV6-2 or TRBV6-3 and TRBJ2-1; TRBD2 agrees at 9 bases. The germline V gene has CDR1 MNHEY and CDR2 SVGEGT. Losses at the gene ends were 7 bases for V and 0 bases for J; bases not matched to a gene: 7. CDR3 size: 16 residues. CDR3: CASISAGGSSYNEQFF. CDR3 DNA sequence: TGTGCCAGCATATCGGCGGGAGGGAGCTCCTACAATGAGCAGTTCTTC.

This clonotype has a count of ten or more. The genes are TRBV6-1 and TRBJ2-2; D not resolved. V was pared by 11 bases and J by 0 bases, with 16 bases between. The CDR3 is 15 residues long. Germline CDR1 is MNHNS and CDR2 is SASEGT. CDR3 bases: TGTGCCTCCAAACGAGGCACTGCGAACACCGGGGAGCTGTTTTTT. This codes for CASKRGTANTGELFF.

The chain carries TRBV6-1 and TRBJ1-2; D is unresolved. The CDR3 has 16 amino acids. Germline V CDR1 and CDR2: MNHNS, SASEGT. Trimming removed 3 bases at V and 6 bases at J, with 20 bases between. CDR3: CASSDTIRPGRNGYTF. The CDR3 DNA follows: TGTGCCAGCAGTGATACTATACGGCCAGGCAGGAATGGCTACACCTTC.

This clonotype was detected ten times or more. The rearrangement joins TRBV10-3 to TRBJ2-1; TRBD2 aligns across 7 bases. Germline CDR1 ENHRY, CDR2 SYGVKD. The CDR3 sequence is 15 residues long. The V gene end was trimmed by 0 bases and the J gene end by 7 bases; junction bases not matched to a gene: 6. The CDR3 sequence is CAISESGGSGNEQFF. DNA for the CDR3: TGTGCCATCAGTGAGTCAGGCGGGAGTGGGAATGAGCAGTTCTTC.

This clonotype is judged large. The chain has TRBV20-1 and TRBJ2-5, with a tentative D call TRBD1 (6 bases). CDR3 size: 14 residues. V was shortened by 6 bases and J by 1 base, with 15 bases between the two germline ends. CDR1 and CDR2 from the germline V gene are DFQATT and SNEGSKA (reference sequence). In DNA, the CDR3 is TGCAGTGCCCAGGACAGTGGGGTCCAAGAGACCCAGTACTTC. Protein sequence: CSAQDSGVQETQYF.

The CDR3 loop is CASSQGLDGEQFF. In DNA form, the CDR3 reads TGTGCCAGCAGCCAAGGACTCGACGGAGAGCAGTTCTTC. The chain is built from TRBV11-2 and TRBJ2-1, with a tentative D call TRBD2 (5 bases). The CDR3 is 13 residues long. Germline V gives CDR1 SGHAT, CDR2 FQNNGV. V lost 5 bases to trimming and J lost 10 bases, with 15 bases between them.

The sample holds many counts of this clonotype. The chain is built from TRBV5-1 and TRBJ1-2; no clear D gene. The CDR3 runs 15 residues. Trimming pared 0 bases from V and 4 bases from J, leaving 13 bases between. Germline-derived CDR1 and CDR2 are SGHRS and YFSETQ. Here the CDR3 reads CASSLDPGDGYGYTF. Here the CDR3 DNA reads TGCGCCAGCAGCTTGGATCCGGGCGACGGCTATGGCTACACCTTC. The entire variable domain, with the rest obtained from reference TRBV5-1 and TRBJ1-2, is as follows: KAGVTQTPRYLIKTRGQQVTLSCSPISGHRSVSWYQQTPGQGLQFLFEYFSETQRNKGNFPGRFSGRQFSNSRSEMNVSTLELGDSALYLCASSLDPGDGYGYTFGSGTRLTVV.

The V gene is TRBV5-6, the J gene TRBJ2-7, with 7 bases fitting TRBD2. V gave up 0 bases and J gave up 4 bases; unmatched junction bases: 4. Germline CDR1 reads SGHDT; CDR2 reads YYEEEE. The CDR3 has 14 amino acids. This CDR3 reads CASSLDGRRYEQYF. Here the CDR3 DNA reads TGTGCCAGCAGCTTGGACGGGAGGAGGTACGAGCAGTACTTC. The whole variable domain, remainder taken from reference TRBV5-6 and TRBJ2-7, is DAGVTQSPTHLIKTRGQQVTLRCSPKSGHDTVSWYQQALGQGPQFIFQYYEEEERQRGNFPDRFSGHQFPNYSSELNVNALLLGDSALYLCASSLDGRRYEQYFGPGTRLTVT.

The J gene is TRBJ2-3, the V gene TRBV20-1; 7 positions match TRBD2. Trimming at V came to 4 bases and at J to 0 bases, leaving 10 bases not matched to a gene. Looked up from germline, CDR1 is DFQATT and CDR2 is SNEGSKA (reference sequence). CDR3 size: 16 residues. In DNA form, the CDR3 reads TGCAGTGCTATTACGGGTAATAGCGGGAGCACAGATACGCAGTATTTT. Its translation is CSAITGNSGSTDTQYF.

This clonotype showed up just a few times. The chain carries TRBV20-1 and TRBJ2-3; 13 nucleotides line up with TRBD2. The CDR3 spans 17 residues. Germline trimming cut 6 bases from V and 2 bases from J; bases unmatched to any gene: 11. Germline assignment: CDR1 DFQATT and CDR2 SNEGSKA (reference sequence). The DNA for the CDR3 is TGCAGTGCGGAGGGACTAGCGGGAATTTCTTACACAGATACGCAGTATTTT. Amino acids: CSAEGLAGISYTDTQYF.

This chain joins TRBV3-1 and TRBJ1-1, with D unclear. This CDR3 spans 14 amino acids. Germline values: CDR1 LGHDT, CDR2 YNNKEL (reference sequence). V was trimmed by 4 bases and J by 0 bases, leaving 9 bases between them. The DNA for the CDR3 is TGTGCCAGCAGCCCTGTCTGGATGAACACTGAAGCTTTCTTT. It specifies CASSPVWMNTEAFF.

This clonotype was detected a few times. J is TRBJ2-4 and V is TRBV20-1; perhaps TRBD2 as D (6 bases). V was shortened by 4 bases and J by 3 bases, with 19 bases between the two germline ends. The CDR3 has 16 amino acids. CDR1 DFQATT and CDR2 SNEGSKA come from the germline V gene (reference sequence). CDR3 in DNA: TGCAGTGCTACAGGCGGCCGGGAGAAGGTCAAAAACATTCAGTACTTC. Translation gives CSATGGREKVKNIQYF.

This clonotype was detected ten times or more. The gene calls are TRBV11-2 and TRBJ2-3; D is possibly TRBD2 (7 bases). V lost 6 bases and J 5 bases, leaving 21 bases between the germline ends. Germline V CDR1 and CDR2: SGHAT, FQNNGV. CDR3 size: 16 residues. The CDR3 bases are TGTGCCAGCAGGGGCTGGGGGGGCGCCCACAGAGATACGCAGTATTTT. It is translated as CASRGWGGAHRDTQYF. Supplemented by reference TRBV11-2 and TRBJ2-3, the full variable domain reads EAGVAQSPRYKIIEKRQSVAFWCNPISGHATLYWYQQILGQGPKLLIQFQNNGVVDDSQLPKDRFSAERLKGVDSTLKIQPAKLEDSAVYLCASRGWGGAHRDTQYFGPGTRLTVL.

This clonotype has a count of ten or more. The gene calls are TRBV5-6 and TRBJ2-5; 8 nucleotides align to TRBD1. The germline CDR1 and CDR2 sequences are SGHDT and YYEEEE. Unmatched junction bases numbered 2, after V lost 3 bases and J lost 1 base. The length of the CDR3 is 14 residues. CDR3 nucleotide sequence: TGTGCCAGCAGCTCGACAGGGGCCCAAGAGACCCAGTACTTC. This sequence encodes CASSSTGAQETQYF.

The chain combines TRBV20-1 with TRBJ2-1, with TRBD1 as a possible D gene (5 bases). The CDR3 is 13 residues long. Deletions cut 5 bases from V and 4 bases from J, with 12 bases between. From germline, CDR1 is DFQATT and CDR2 SNEGSKA (reference sequence). Written as DNA, the CDR3 is TGCAGTGCTCCGCACGACAGATACAATGAGCAGTTCTTC. Translation: CSAPHDRYNEQFF.

Ten or more counts support this clonotype. This rearrangement joins TRBV6-2 or TRBV6-3 to TRBJ1-5; D is unresolved. The V and J ends lost 3 bases and 7 bases respectively, with 7 bases between them. Germline V lookup: CDR1 MNHEY, CDR2 SVGEGT. This CDR3 region has 12 residues. CDR3: CASSYFPQPQHF. The CDR3 bases are TGTGCCAGCAGTTATTTCCCCCAGCCCCAGCATTTT.

This clonotype was counted at least ten times. The chain couples TRBV11-2 to TRBJ2-1; D is unresolved. This CDR3 has 14 residues. Between the trimmed V and J ends, which lost 1 base and 3 bases, there was a span of 7 bases. Germline CDR1 is SGHAT and CDR2 is FQNNGV. CDR3: CASSLGVVYNEQFF. The CDR3 DNA reads as TGTGCCAGCAGCTTAGGGGTCGTCTACAATGAGCAGTTCTTC. The full variable domain, with the rest looked up from reference TRBV11-2 and TRBJ2-1, is EAGVAQSPRYKIIEKRQSVAFWCNPISGHATLYWYQQILGQGPKLLIQFQNNGVVDDSQLPKDRFSAERLKGVDSTLKIQPAKLEDSAVYLCASSLGVVYNEQFFGPGTRLTVL.